The rows below give T cell receptor beta chains drawn from one sample of a study of cytomegalovirus exposure and HLA in healthy donors. Sequenced by immunoSEQ multiplex PCR; TCRdb stores in-frame clones only, minus some. The data contain roughly 130,000 clones, 74% of them singletons. The sequenced material came from PBMCs. These receptors were taken from a woman aged 45 to 65 in good health and CMV-seropositive. CDR3s include the opening cysteine and the closing phenylalanine or tryptophan. Each record gives: clone size, V gene, D gene, J gene, CDR3 protein, CDR3 DNA. The D gene is left open where the match is weak. A clone size is listed for some rows: how often the clone was seen (once, few, many), or a class if it is expanded.

-	TRBV2	TRBD1	TRBJ1-5	CASREGTGSNQPQHF	TGTGCCAGCAGAGAGGGGACAGGTAGCAATCAGCCCCAGCATTTT
-	TRBV4-2	-	TRBJ1-1	CASSQGGSVNTEAFF	TGTGCCAGCAGCCAAGGCGGAAGCGTGAACACTGAAGCTTTCTTT
-	TRBV9	TRBD1	TRBJ1-2	CASSINTGGGGYTF	TGTGCCAGCAGTATCAATACAGGGGGCGGTGGCTACACCTTC
-	TRBV4-2	TRBD1	TRBJ2-7	CASSSGGEQYF	TGTGCCAGCAGCTCAGGGGGCGAGCAGTACTTC
-	TRBV6-5	-	TRBJ1-4	CASSSRGGNEKLFF	TGTGCCAGCAGCTCCCGCGGGGGGAACGAAAAACTGTTTTTT
few	TRBV6-6	TRBD2	TRBJ2-3	CASGRGGPDTQYF	TGTGCCAGTGGGCGGGGGGGCCCCGATACGCAGTATTTT
few	TRBV7-9	-	TRBJ2-1	CASSRGNLNEQFF	TGTGCCAGCAGCCGAGGCAACCTCAATGAGCAGTTCTTC
-	TRBV10-3	TRBD2	TRBJ2-1	CAITPSGRYNEQFF	TGTGCCATCACTCCTAGCGGGAGGTACAATGAGCAGTTCTTC
once	TRBV29-1	-	TRBJ1-1	CSANHRDTEAFF	TGCAGCGCCAACCACCGGGACACTGAAGCTTTCTTT
-	TRBV14	-	TRBJ2-7	CASSQDPQGFTYEQYF	TGTGCCAGCAGCCAAGATCCGCAGGGCTTCACCTACGAGCAGTACTTC
-	TRBV6-1	-	TRBJ2-7	CASPDSYEQYF	TGTGCCAGCCCCGATAGCTACGAGCAGTACTTC
few	TRBV11-2	TRBD1	TRBJ1-1	CASSDGTAQAFF	TGTGCCAGCAGCGATGGGACAGCCCAAGCTTTCTTT
-	TRBV14	-	TRBJ1-6	CASSRSRGNNSPLHF	TGTGCCAGCAGCCGCTCAAGGGGCAATAATTCACCCCTCCACTTT
-	TRBV7-7	TRBD1	TRBJ2-7	CASSLGPGGPYEQYF	TGTGCTAGCAGCTTGGGGCCAGGGGGACCCTACGAGCAGTACTTC
-	TRBV4-2	-	TRBJ2-1	CASTQRAGPTGPNEQFF	TGTGCCAGCACCCAAAGGGCGGGGCCCACAGGCCCCAATGAGCAGTTCTTC
few	TRBV7-9	TRBD1	TRBJ1-4	CASSFQTGLGEKLFF	TGTGCCAGCAGCTTCCAGACAGGGTTAGGGGAAAAACTGTTTTTT
-	TRBV2	-	TRBJ2-2	CASSEVRGTGELFF	TGTGCCAGCAGTGAGGTCCGAGGGACCGGGGAGCTGTTTTTT
-	TRBV19	-	TRBJ1-1	CASSQVNTEAFF	TGTGCCAGTAGTCAGGTGAACACTGAAGCTTTCTTT
-	TRBV28	-	TRBJ1-4	CASSLGGDNEKLFF	TGTGCCAGCAGTCTCGGGGGGGATAATGAAAAACTGTTTTTT
-	TRBV19	-	TRBJ2-7	CASSPALAEKLYEQYF	TGTGCCAGTAGTCCCGCTCTAGCCGAGAAGTTATACGAGCAGTACTTC
few	TRBV6-4	TRBD1	TRBJ2-3	CASREGTGSTDTQYF	TGTGCCAGCAGAGAAGGGACAGGGAGCACAGATACGCAGTATTTT
-	TRBV14	-	TRBJ1-2	CASSLGLKNYGYTF	TGTGCCAGCAGCCTGGGGCTGAAAAACTATGGCTACACCTTC
-	TRBV11-2	-	TRBJ1-1	CASSKAGTLRHTEAFF	TGTGCCAGCAGTAAGGCCGGGACTCTAAGGCACACTGAAGCTTTCTTT
few	TRBV11-3	-	TRBJ2-7	CASSRLMNSEQYF	TGTGCCAGCAGTCGTCTCATGAACTCCGAGCAGTACTTC
-	TRBV13	TRBD2	TRBJ2-7	CASSPNREGAYF	TGTGCCAGCAGCCCGAACCGGGAGGGCGCGTACTTC
-	TRBV19	-	TRBJ1-4	CASSLRGTDEKLFF	TGTGCCAGTAGTCTGCGGGGCACGGATGAAAAACTGTTTTTT
-	TRBV30	-	TRBJ2-1	CAWSQGKEQFF	TGTGCCTGGAGCCAGGGGAAGGAGCAGTTCTTC
-	TRBV5-3	-	TRBJ2-7	CAPNGGEQYF	TGTGCCCCTAACGGGGGCGAGCAGTACTTC
-	TRBV5-6	TRBD2	TRBJ2-7	CASSLGLRGAGHEQYF	TGTGCCAGCAGCTTAGGTTTGCGGGGGGCGGGTCACGAGCAGTACTTC
-	TRBV14	-	TRBJ1-1	CASSQSQNTEAFF	TGTGCCAGCAGCCAAAGCCAGAACACTGAAGCTTTCTTT
-	TRBV6-6	-	TRBJ1-4	CASSQRQLGEKLFF	TGTGCCAGCAGTCAGAGACAGCTTGGGGAAAAACTGTTTTTT
-	TRBV10-3	-	TRBJ2-3	CAISEVLGTPQADTQYF	TGTGCCATCAGTGAGGTCCTCGGGACACCCCAGGCAGATACGCAGTATTTT
-	TRBV7-6	TRBD1	TRBJ2-7	CASSLGQGVEQYF	TGTGCCAGCAGCCTGGGACAGGGTGTAGAGCAGTACTTC
-	TRBV9	-	TRBJ1-2	CASSVPGNGYTF	TGTGCCAGCAGTGTGCCGGGGAATGGCTACACCTTC
-	TRBV29-1	-	TRBJ1-1	CSVGEVGAFF	TGCAGCGTGGGTGAGGTTGGGGCTTTCTTT
-	TRBV2	-	TRBJ1-2	CASRYLNRERGYTF	TGTGCCAGCAGATACTTAAACAGGGAAAGGGGCTACACCTTC
-	TRBV11-3	TRBD1	TRBJ1-4	CASSFHRGEKLFF	TGTGCCAGCAGCTTTCACAGGGGGGAAAAACTGTTTTTT
many	TRBV29-1	-	TRBJ1-1	CSVRRTEAFF	TGCAGCGTCCGGAGAACTGAAGCTTTCTTT
few	TRBV6-5	-	TRBJ1-3	CASSKSGNTIYF	TGTGCCAGCAGCAAGAGCGGAAACACCATATATTTT
-	TRBV4-3	-	TRBJ2-5	CASSRRTQETQYF	TGCGCCAGCAGCCGACGGACACAAGAGACCCAGTACTTC
-	TRBV29-1	-	TRBJ1-1	CSVPGSPEAFF	TGCAGCGTACCCGGGAGCCCTGAAGCTTTCTTT
-	TRBV12-5	TRBD2	TRBJ2-3	CASGVGLAGSDTQYF	TGTGCTAGTGGCGTCGGACTAGCGGGGTCAGATACGCAGTATTTT
-	TRBV4-1	-	TRBJ2-7	CASSRGDSSYEQYF	TGCGCCAGCAGCCGCGGCGACAGCTCCTACGAGCAGTACTTC
-	TRBV6-5	-	TRBJ1-5	CASSYGGNQPQHF	TGTGCCAGCAGTTACGGGGGGAATCAGCCCCAGCATTTT
-	TRBV19	TRBD1	TRBJ1-5	CASSDRRNQPQHF	TGTGCCAGTTCGGACAGGAGGAATCAGCCCCAGCATTTT
-	TRBV10-1	-	TRBJ1-1	CASSPGSTGNTEAFF	TGCGCCAGCAGCCCCGGATCGACAGGGAACACTGAAGCTTTCTTT
-	TRBV27	TRBD1	TRBJ1-2	CASRTGGYGYTF	TGTGCCAGCAGGACAGGGGGCTATGGCTACACCTTC
-	TRBV18	-	TRBJ1-5	CASSPGGNQPQHF	TGTGCCAGCTCACCCGGGGGCAATCAGCCCCAGCATTTT
-	TRBV5-4	TRBD1	TRBJ1-2	CASSTTTGADTF	TGTGCCAGCAGCACTACCACAGGGGCAGACACCTTC